The clone carrying this TCR beta chain has just one count. The antigen remains undetermined. Germline and junction disagree at one end, which may indicate a read error. The sample is drawn from a study of tumor and adjacent non-tumor tissue in lung cancer. Broader study findings: Tumor repertoires had a smaller top 100 clone share than normal lung. Higher tumor TCR diversity was associated with shorter survival.

This CDR3 is 15 amino acids long. Looked up from germline, CDR1 is MNHEY and CDR2 is SVGAGI. No cell sorting was done before RNA was extracted from the tissue. Between August and November 2014, newly diagnosed, chemotherapy-naive lung cancer patients underwent thoracic surgery in China. TCRbeta libraries were built with three rounds of nested PCR, modified from ARM-PCR. In TCRdb, the multiplex PCR reads were re-called with MiXCR into one record per CDR3 protein. The sample holds around 79,000 distinct CDR3 sequences, just under 75% seen once. This TCR was recovered from a woman aged 40 to 50 with non-small cell lung cancer. Sequences were obtained from lung tumor tissue. J is TRBJ2-1 and V is TRBV6-5, with TRBD1 matching over 9 bases. The CDR3: CASSRGQGDRDEQSF. CDR3 in DNA: TGTGCCAGCAGCCGGGGACAGGGAGACCGGGATGAGCAGTCCTTC.